This TCR beta chain was identified during a study of OX40 agonist ivuxolimab in advanced cancers. Study-wide findings and caveats: Dose levels from 0.1 to 3.0 mg/kg saw CD4+ and CD8+ blood T cells expand clonally by week 6.

The CDR3 is 15 residues long. CDR1 and CDR2 (germline): MNHNS, SASEGT. V shed 7 bases and J 6 bases; nucleotides not matched to a gene: 7. The table came from immunoSEQ multiplex PCR; TCRdb's copy has only in-frame clones and leaves some out. The sample holds over 90,000 clones; approximately 95% are singletons and the top ten take less than 0.2%. Of note for this clone: No antigen is known for it.

V and J are TRBV6-1 and TRBJ2-1; 12 bases fit TRBD2. The sequenced sample was CD4+ or CD8+ T cells sorted from blood, obtained in a trial of the OX40 agonist ivuxolimab. The sequence was collected from an adult with an advanced solid tumor such as melanoma, head and neck, liver or kidney cancer. In DNA, the CDR3 is TGTGCCAGCACCGACCCTAGCGGGGGGGCCAATGAGCAGTTCTTC. Translating it yields CASTDPSGGANEQFF.